This T cell receptor beta chain was found in a study of T-cell reconstitution after alpha-beta-depleted transplantation in children. Study findings and constraints: By one year post-transplant, T-cell counts and diversity largely arose from T cells that were newly produced. The origin of alpha-beta T cells about two months after transplant was reportedly several hundred expanded graft clones. Recipient T cells and thymic progenitors that survived gave rise to the high TCRbeta diversity observed at day 60 in some patients.

V was pared by 0 bases and J by 5 bases, with 10 bases between. This CDR3 contains 14 residues. Germline loops: CDR1 MNHEY, CDR2 SVGAGI. For TCRbeta, the library was prepared with unique molecular identifiers. From the PCR reads, TCRdb called clonotypes with MiXCR, one entry per CDR3 protein. The sample records 200,000 to 250,000 distinct CDR3 sequences, approximately 24% being singletons. This clonotype was seen a handful of times. Its specificity is unknown. Here the sequenced sample was PBMCs, mostly from graft donor cells, taken 360 days after TCRalphabeta/CD19-depleted stem cell transplant. The J gene is TRBJ1-1, the V gene TRBV6-5; TRBD1 is a possible D gene (6 bases). This TCR derives from a female patient aged 2 to 10 who had a stem cell transplant for congenital amegakaryocytic thrombocytopenia, so the T cells may come from the graft donor. For the CDR3, the DNA is TGTGCCAGCAGTTACTCTACAACAGGGACTGAAGCTTTCTTT. It codes for CASSYSTTGTEAFF.